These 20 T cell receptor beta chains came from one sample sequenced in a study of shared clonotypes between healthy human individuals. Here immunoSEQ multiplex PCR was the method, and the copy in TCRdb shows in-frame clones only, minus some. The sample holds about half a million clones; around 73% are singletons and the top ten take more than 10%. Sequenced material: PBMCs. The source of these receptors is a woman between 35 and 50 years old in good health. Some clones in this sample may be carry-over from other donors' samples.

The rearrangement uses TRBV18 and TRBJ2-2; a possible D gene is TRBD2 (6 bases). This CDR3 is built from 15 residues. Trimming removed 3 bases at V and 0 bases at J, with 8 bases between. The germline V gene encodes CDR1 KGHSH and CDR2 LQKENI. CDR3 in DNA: TGTGCCAGCTCACCGGAGGGCGCGAACACCGGGGAGCTGTTTTTT. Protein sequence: CASSPEGANTGELFF.

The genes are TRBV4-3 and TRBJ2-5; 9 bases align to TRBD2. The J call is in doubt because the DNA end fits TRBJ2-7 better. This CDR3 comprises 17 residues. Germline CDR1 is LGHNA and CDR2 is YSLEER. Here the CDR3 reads CASSQGVASGKGYEQYF. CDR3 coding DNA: TGCGCCAGCAGCCAAGGGGTGGCTAGCGGGAAAGGCTACGAGCAGTACTTC.

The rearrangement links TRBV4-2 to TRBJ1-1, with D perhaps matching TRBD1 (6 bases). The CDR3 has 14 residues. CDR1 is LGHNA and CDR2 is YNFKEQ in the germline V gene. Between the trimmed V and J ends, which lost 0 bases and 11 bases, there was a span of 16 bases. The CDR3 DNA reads TGTGCCAGCAGCCAAGATAACAGGGCAGGGAGCGCTTTCTTT. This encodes CASSQDNRAGSAFF.

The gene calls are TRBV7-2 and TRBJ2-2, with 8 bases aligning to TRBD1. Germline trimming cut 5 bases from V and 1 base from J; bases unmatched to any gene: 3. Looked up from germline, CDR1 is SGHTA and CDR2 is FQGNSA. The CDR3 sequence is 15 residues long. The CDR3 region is CASSIRGLNTGELFF. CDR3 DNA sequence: TGTGCCAGCAGCATCAGGGGGCTGAACACCGGGGAGCTGTTTTTT.

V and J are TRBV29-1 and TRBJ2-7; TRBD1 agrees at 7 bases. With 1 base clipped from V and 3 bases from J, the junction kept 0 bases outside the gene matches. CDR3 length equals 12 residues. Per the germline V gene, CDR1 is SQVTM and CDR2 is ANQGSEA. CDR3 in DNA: TGCAGCGTTGAAGGGGACAGCTACGAGCAGTACTTC. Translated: CSVEGDSYEQYF.

The CDR3 DNA reads as TGTGCCAGCAGCTCCCGGGGTAGCGGGACAGATACGCAGTATTTT. Residues: CASSSRGSGTDTQYF. The chain joins TRBV9 to TRBJ2-3, with 7 bases that match TRBD2. This CDR3 comprises 15 residues. J gave up 3 bases and V 4 bases, and 8 bases lay outside the gene matches. Per germline, CDR1 SGDLS and CDR2 YYNGEE.

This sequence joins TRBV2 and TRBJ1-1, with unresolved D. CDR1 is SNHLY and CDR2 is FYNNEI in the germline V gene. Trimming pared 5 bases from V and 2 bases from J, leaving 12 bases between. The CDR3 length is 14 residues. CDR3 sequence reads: CASSREKVNTEAFF. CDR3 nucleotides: TGTGCCAGCAGTCGGGAGAAAGTAAACACTGAAGCTTTCTTT.

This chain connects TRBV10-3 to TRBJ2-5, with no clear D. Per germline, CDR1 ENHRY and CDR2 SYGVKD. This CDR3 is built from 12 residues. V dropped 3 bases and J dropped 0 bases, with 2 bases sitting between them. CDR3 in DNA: TGTGCCATCAGTGACAACCAAGAGACCCAGTACTTC. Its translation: CAISDNQETQYF.

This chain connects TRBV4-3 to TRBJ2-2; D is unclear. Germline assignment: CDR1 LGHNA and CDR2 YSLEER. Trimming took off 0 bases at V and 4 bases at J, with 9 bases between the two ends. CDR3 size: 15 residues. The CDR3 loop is CASSQDSGPTGELFF. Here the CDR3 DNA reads TGCGCCAGCAGCCAAGATTCAGGTCCCACCGGGGAGCTGTTTTTT.

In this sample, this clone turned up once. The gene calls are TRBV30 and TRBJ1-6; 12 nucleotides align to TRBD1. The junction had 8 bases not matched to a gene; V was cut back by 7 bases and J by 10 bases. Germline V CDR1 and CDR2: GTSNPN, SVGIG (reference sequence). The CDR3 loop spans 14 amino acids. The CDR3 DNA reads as TGTGCCTTAAACCGGGACAGGGGGCGATCACCCCTCCACTTT. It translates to CALNRDRGRSPLHF.

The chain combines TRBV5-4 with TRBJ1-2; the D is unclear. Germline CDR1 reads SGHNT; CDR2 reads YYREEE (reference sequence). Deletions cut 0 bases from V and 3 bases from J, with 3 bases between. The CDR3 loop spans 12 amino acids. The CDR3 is CASSLVHYGYTF. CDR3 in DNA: TGTGCCAGCAGCTTGGTGCACTATGGCTACACCTTC.

The CDR3 DNA sequence: TGTGCCAGCAGCTTAGCGACTGAAGCTTTCTTT. It yields the protein CASSLATEAFF. The chain is built from TRBV7-9 and TRBJ1-1; no clear D gene. V gave up 0 bases and J gave up 5 bases, with 1 base separating them. Germline CDR1 and CDR2: SEHNR and FQNEAQ (reference sequence). The CDR3 is 11 residues long.

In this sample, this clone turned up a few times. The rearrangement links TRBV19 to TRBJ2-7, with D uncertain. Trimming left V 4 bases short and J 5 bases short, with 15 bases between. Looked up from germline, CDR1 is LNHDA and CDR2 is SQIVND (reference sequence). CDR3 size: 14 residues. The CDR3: CASSTLLTWDEQYF. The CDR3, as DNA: TGTGCCAGTAGTACTTTGCTCACATGGGACGAGCAGTACTTC.

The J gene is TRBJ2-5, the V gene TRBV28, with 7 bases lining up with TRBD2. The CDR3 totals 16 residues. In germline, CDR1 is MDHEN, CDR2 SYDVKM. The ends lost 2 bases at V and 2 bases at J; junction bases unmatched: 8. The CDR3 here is CASSLKLAQSQETQYF. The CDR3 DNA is TGTGCCAGCAGTTTAAAACTAGCGCAATCTCAAGAGACCCAGTACTTC.

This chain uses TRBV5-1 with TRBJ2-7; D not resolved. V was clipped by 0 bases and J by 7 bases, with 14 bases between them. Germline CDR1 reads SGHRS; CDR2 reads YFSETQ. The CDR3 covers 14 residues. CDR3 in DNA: TGCGCCAGCAGCTTGGAGCCAGCCCCTGGTGAGCAGTACTTC. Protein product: CASSLEPAPGEQYF.

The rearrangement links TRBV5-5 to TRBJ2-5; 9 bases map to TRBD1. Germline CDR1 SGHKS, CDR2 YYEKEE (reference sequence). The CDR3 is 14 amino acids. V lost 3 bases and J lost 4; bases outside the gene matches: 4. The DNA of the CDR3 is TGTGCCAGCAGCTCCTGGACAGGGGCAGAGACCCAGTACTTC. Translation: CASSSWTGAETQYF.

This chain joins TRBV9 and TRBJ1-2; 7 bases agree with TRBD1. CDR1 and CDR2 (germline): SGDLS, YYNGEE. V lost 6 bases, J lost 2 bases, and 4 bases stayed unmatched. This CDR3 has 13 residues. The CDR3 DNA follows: TGTGCCAGCACCCCGGACAGGAACTATGGCTACACCTTC. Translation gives CASTPDRNYGYTF. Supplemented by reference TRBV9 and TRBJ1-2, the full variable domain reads DSGVTQTPKHLITATGQRVTLRCSPRSGDLSVYWYQQSLDQGLQFLIQYYNGEERAKGNILERFSAQQFPDLHSELNLSSLELGDSALYFCASTPDRNYGYTFGSGTRLTVV.

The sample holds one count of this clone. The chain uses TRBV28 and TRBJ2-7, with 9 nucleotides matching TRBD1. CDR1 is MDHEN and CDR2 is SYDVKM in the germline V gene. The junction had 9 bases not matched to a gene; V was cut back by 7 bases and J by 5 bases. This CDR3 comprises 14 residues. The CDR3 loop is CASNTGTGWHEQYF. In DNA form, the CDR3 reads TGTGCCAGCAATACCGGGACAGGGTGGCACGAGCAGTACTTC.

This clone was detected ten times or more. The CDR3: CASSDSVRVNEQFF. CDR3 DNA: TGTGCCAGCAGTGACTCCGTTAGGGTGAATGAGCAGTTCTTC. The chain couples TRBV6-1 to TRBJ2-1; D unresolved. Germline V gene data show CDR1 as MNHNS and CDR2 as SASEGT. This CDR3 has 14 amino acids. The V end was cut by 3 bases, the J end by 7 bases, with 13 bases between.

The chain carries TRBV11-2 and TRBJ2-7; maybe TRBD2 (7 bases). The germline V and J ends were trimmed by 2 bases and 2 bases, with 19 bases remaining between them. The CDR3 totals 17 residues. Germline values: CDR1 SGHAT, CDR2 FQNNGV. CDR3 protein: CASSLRGGLAATYEQYF. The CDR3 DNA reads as TGTGCCAGCAGCTTACGAGGGGGGCTAGCGGCTACCTACGAGCAGTACTTC. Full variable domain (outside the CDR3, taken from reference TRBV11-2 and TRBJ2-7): EAGVAQSPRYKIIEKRQSVAFWCNPISGHATLYWYQQILGQGPKLLIQFQNNGVVDDSQLPKDRFSAERLKGVDSTLKIQPAKLEDSAVYLCASSLRGGLAATYEQYFGPGTRLTVT.